The subject of this entry is one TCR beta chain. Its cognate antigen is unknown. Measured with immunoSEQ multiplex PCR; TCRdb has only the in-frame clones, and not every one. Here the sample spans roughly 150,000 clones, over 90% being singletons. The entry originates in a study of T cell responses to AZD1222 COVID-19 vaccine. Study-wide findings and caveats: CD4 TCRs covered the whole spike, strongest at regions 160-218 and 743-854. Nearly half of the spike-specific TCRs reportedly recognize variant regions that carry no mutations. Every sample of the repertoires postdated the peak T cell response. The donors showed a predominance of white British ancestry and of females, with possible underestimation of clonal diversity.

Trimming pared 5 bases from V and 8 bases from J, leaving 12 bases between. The CDR3 covers 13 residues. The source of this sequence is an adult in good health. V and J are TRBV12-3 or TRBV12-4 and TRBJ1-4; D gene ambiguous. The specimen was peripheral blood, collected on day 0 of AZD1222 vaccination. CDR3 in amino acids: CASSTRLQEKLFF. The CDR3 DNA reads TGTGCCAGCAGTACCCGTTTGCAGGAAAAACTGTTTTTT.